Here is one T cell receptor beta chain with its context. This sample was included in a study of blood T cell repertoires in COVID-19. Study background: The samples span acute and convalescent COVID-19 from the United States, Italy and Spain. Sample material is recorded as cDNA or gDNA derived from T cells, B-cell-depleted T cells, or PBMCs.

In the source study's methods: Nucleated cell number was recorded as an estimate derived from reference gene primer amplification. Clones were read by immunoSEQ multiplex PCR, and TCRdb kept only the in-frame ones, dropping some. V and J calls and clone size come straight from that table; D and trimming were deduced from the DNA. The profile covers a few hundred thousand clones, with 80% to 90% appearing a single time and about 0.93% taken by the ten largest. Trimming took 3 bases from V and 0 from J; bases not matched to a gene: 0. Germline values: CDR1 LNHNV, CDR2 YYDKDF (reference sequence). The CDR3 is 14 residues long.

The sequence was obtained from a man between 35 and 55 years old with acute or convalescent COVID-19. The source material was peripheral blood. This chain links TRBV15 with TRBJ2-3; 7 bases match TRBD2. The CDR3 DNA reads TGTGCCACCAGCAGGGGGGGGAGCACAGATACGCAGTATTTT. This translates into CATSRGGSTDTQYF.